The 22 T cell receptor beta chains below come from one sample, sequenced in a study of blood T cell repertoires in COVID-19. Measured with immunoSEQ multiplex PCR; TCRdb has only the in-frame clones, and not every one. The sample has 470,000 or so clones, 70% to 90% seen once. Sequencing was performed on PBMCs or T cells enriched from blood (not recorded which). These receptors were collected from a woman aged 18-29 years with acute COVID-19.

J is TRBJ2-1 and V is TRBV14, with D tentatively TRBD2 (6 bases). The CDR3 contains 14 residues. The germline V gene has CDR1 SGHDN and CDR2 FVKESK. V lost 3 bases and J 12 bases, leaving 18 bases between the germline ends. The CDR3 region is CASSQLWKGTWQFF. CDR3 coding DNA: TGTGCCAGCAGCCAGCTGTGGAAGGGGACTTGGCAGTTCTTC. Supplemented by reference TRBV14 and TRBJ2-1, the full variable domain reads EAGVTQFPSHSVIEKGQTVTLRCDPISGHDNLYWYRRVMGKEIKFLLHFVKESKQDESGMPNNRFLAERTGGTYSTLKVQPAELEDSGVYFCASSQLWKGTWQFFGPGTRLTVL.

The genes are TRBV6-5 and TRBJ1-2; 7 bases match TRBD1. CDR3 length: 15 amino acids. Per germline, CDR1 MNHEY and CDR2 SVGAGI. V lost 6 bases, J lost 4 bases, and 11 bases stayed unmatched. The CDR3 loop reads CASSQRQGRGYGYTF. CDR3 nucleotides: TGTGCCAGCAGCCAGCGACAGGGTCGTGGCTATGGCTACACCTTC.

The chain employs TRBV3-1 (or the pseudogene TRBV3-2) and TRBJ1-1; no firm D call. The CDR3 totals 14 residues. Germline CDR1 and CDR2: LGHDT and YNNKEL (reference sequence). Trimming took 4 bases from V and 1 from J, leaving 10 bases between them. Here the CDR3 reads CASSPLRGNTEAFF. The CDR3 DNA follows: TGTGCCAGCAGCCCGTTACGGGGGAACACTGAAGCTTTCTTT.

This clone was counted once. CDR3 protein: CASSISAGFEAFF. As DNA, the CDR3 is TGTGCCAGTAGTATTTCGGCCGGGTTTGAAGCTTTCTTT. The chain joins TRBV19 to TRBJ1-1; D is unresolved. The V end lost 3 bases, the J end lost 7 bases, and 12 bases lay between the germline ends. The CDR3 extends over 13 amino acids. The V gene's germline CDR1 is LNHDA and CDR2 SQIVND (reference sequence).

On this clone itself: The sample has other DNA sequences that encode this CDR3 too. The rearrangement joins TRBV29-1 to TRBJ1-4; 7 bases align to TRBD1. In germline, CDR1 is SQVTM, CDR2 ANQGSEA. This CDR3 region has 13 residues. After removal of 6 bases from V and 7 bases from J, the junction contained 8 bases not matched to a gene. In DNA form, the CDR3 reads TGCAGCGTCCGACAGGGTGCGAGTGAAAAACTGTTTTTT. Its protein product is CSVRQGASEKLFF. The entire variable domain, with the rest obtained from reference TRBV29-1 and TRBJ1-4, is as follows: SAVISQKPSRDICQRGTSLTIQCQVDSQVTMMFWYRQQPGQSLTLIATANQGSEATYESGFVIDKFPISRPNLTFSTLTVSNMSPEDSSIYLCSVRQGASEKLFFGSGTQLSVL.

V usage is TRBV10-3 and J usage is TRBJ1-2; D perhaps matches TRBD1 (5 bases). V gave up 2 bases and J gave up 4 bases, with 11 bases separating them. The CDR3 extends over 14 amino acids. Germline values: CDR1 ENHRY, CDR2 SYGVKD. CDR3 region: CAISENGGSYGYTF. The CDR3 DNA follows: TGTGCCATCAGTGAGAATGGGGGGTCCTATGGCTACACCTTC.

The chain recombines TRBV6-6 with TRBJ2-7, with 10 bases fitting TRBD2. The trim removed 8 bases at V and 5 bases at J, leaving 9 bases unmatched. CDR1 and CDR2 from the germline V gene are MNHNY and SVGAGI (reference sequence). The CDR3 spans 14 residues. CDR3 loop: CASHSGRLLDEQYF. The CDR3 coding sequence is TGTGCCAGCCATAGCGGGAGGCTCCTCGACGAGCAGTACTTC.

The chain combines TRBV19 with TRBJ2-5; D gene unclear. CDR1 and CDR2 from the germline V gene are LNHDA and SQIVND (reference sequence). The CDR3 is 15 residues long. Trimming removed 5 bases from V and 2 bases from J, with 15 bases in between. The CDR3: CASSHMTRIQETQYF. The CDR3 DNA sequence: TGTGCCAGTAGTCACATGACGCGGATACAAGAGACCCAGTACTTC.

CDR3 DNA sequence: TGTGCCAGTAACCATGAAACCGGGACAGCGAACAATCAGCCCCAGCATTTT. Protein: CASNHETGTANNQPQHF. The genes are TRBV19 and TRBJ1-5; the match to TRBD1 covers 7 bases. Trimming removed 7 bases from V and 3 bases from J; junction bases left unmatched: 15. The germline V gene encodes CDR1 LNHDA and CDR2 SQIVND (reference sequence). The CDR3 consists of 17 residues.

The V call is TRBV9, the J call TRBJ2-5, with a weak D call TRBD1 (6 bases). Germline CDR1 reads SGDLS; CDR2 reads YYNGEE. CDR3 length: 14 residues. With 4 bases removed from V and 5 bases from J, the gap between germline ends came to 15 bases. The CDR3 coding sequence is TGTGCCAGCAGCCCCGACAGGAGTGTGGAGACCCAGTACTTC. Its protein is CASSPDRSVETQYF. The full variable domain, its missing parts supplied by reference TRBV9 and TRBJ2-5, is DSGVTQTPKHLITATGQRVTLRCSPRSGDLSVYWYQQSLDQGLQFLIQYYNGEERAKGNILERFSAQQFPDLHSELNLSSLELGDSALYFCASSPDRSVETQYFGPGTRLLVL.

The gene calls are TRBV13 and TRBJ2-1; D unresolved. Trimming cost V 1 base and J 8 bases, with 6 bases left between them. The germline CDR1 and CDR2 sequences are PRHDT and FYEKMQ (reference sequence). This CDR3 comprises 12 residues. The CDR3 DNA follows: TGTGCCAGCAGCTTAGAGCTGGATGAGCAGTTCTTC. Protein product: CASSLELDEQFF.

The V gene is TRBV7-9, the J gene TRBJ1-1; TRBD1 matches at 10 bases. Per germline, CDR1 SEHNR and CDR2 FQNEAQ (reference sequence). The CDR3 is 16 amino acids. The J segment lost 4 bases and the V segment lost 4 bases, leaving 9 bases of the junction unmatched. The CDR3 DNA reads TGTGCCAGCAGCTCCGACAGGGGGCGTGGAACCACTGAAGCTTTCTTT. Its protein is CASSSDRGRGTTEAFF.

Here the CDR3 reads CASSSTGGRIFFQHF. CDR3 coding DNA: TGTGCCAGCAGTTCAACCGGAGGCCGAATCTTTTTCCAGCATTTT. The rearrangement uses TRBV5-8 and TRBJ1-5; D is uncertain. Trimming shortened V by 5 bases and J by 12 bases, and 24 bases separated the two germline ends. CDR1 and CDR2 (germline): SGHTS, YDEGEE. The CDR3 runs to 15 residues.

The chain's CDR3 is CASTRGVQPQHF. Written as DNA, the CDR3 is TGTGCCAGCACCCGGGGGGTGCAGCCCCAGCATTTT. This chain connects TRBV12-3 or TRBV12-4 to TRBJ1-5, with D maybe TRBD1 (5 bases). V lost 7 bases and J 7 bases, leaving 11 bases between the germline ends. CDR3 length equals 12 residues.

The chain is built from TRBV9 and TRBJ2-5; D is unclear. Germline V gene data show CDR1 as SGDLS and CDR2 as YYNGEE. This CDR3 contains 14 residues. V was trimmed by 0 bases and J by 1 base, leaving 7 bases between them. CDR3 residues: CASSVGGPQETQYF. DNA for the CDR3: TGTGCCAGCAGCGTAGGAGGTCCCCAAGAGACCCAGTACTTC.

The V call is TRBV7-6, the J call TRBJ2-3, with 8 positions matching TRBD2. CDR1 and CDR2 (germline): SGHVS, FNYEAQ. The CDR3 runs to 15 residues. V shed 3 bases and J 1 base; nucleotides not matched to a gene: 3. CDR3 sequence reads: CASSLLAGGTDTQYF. The CDR3 DNA reads TGTGCCAGCAGCTTGCTAGCGGGTGGCACAGATACGCAGTATTTT. The full variable domain, completed using reference TRBV7-6 and TRBJ2-3, is GAGVSQSPRYKVTKRGQDVALRCDPISGHVSLYWYRQALGQGPEFLTYFNYEAQQDKSGLPNDRFSAERPEGSISTLTIQRTEQRDSAMYRCASSLLAGGTDTQYFGPGTRLTVL.

This clone has just one count. The genes are TRBV19 and TRBJ2-1; D call uncertain. Looked up from germline, CDR1 is LNHDA and CDR2 is SQIVND (reference sequence). V lost 5 bases to trimming and J lost 7 bases, with 12 bases between them. The length of the CDR3 is 13 residues. The CDR3, as DNA: TGTGCCAGTAGTGCCCTGACTGGGAATGAGCAGTTCTTC. Its protein product is CASSALTGNEQFF.

V is TRBV20-1 and J is TRBJ2-1; maybe TRBD2 (6 bases). The CDR3 sequence is 14 residues long. V lost 3 bases and J lost 0, with 9 bases in between. The V gene's germline CDR1 is DFQATT and CDR2 SNEGSKA (reference sequence). The CDR3 sequence is CSASAAGSYNEQFF. CDR3 bases: TGCAGTGCTAGTGCAGCGGGCTCCTACAATGAGCAGTTCTTC.

The chain couples TRBV7-9 to TRBJ1-2, with unresolved D. This CDR3 region has 15 residues. V was cut by 1 base and J by 4 bases, with 13 bases left in between. The germline CDR1 and CDR2 sequences are SEHNR and FQNEAQ (reference sequence). CDR3 loop: CASSLVGSPTYGYTF. The CDR3 DNA follows: TGTGCCAGCAGCTTAGTGGGCTCCCCCACCTATGGCTACACCTTC.

The rearrangement joins TRBV5-4 to TRBJ1-3; D gene ambiguous. CDR3 length: 12 amino acids. The germline V gene encodes CDR1 SGHNT and CDR2 YYREEE (reference sequence). Trimming took 0 bases from V and 8 from J, leaving 6 bases between them. CDR3 nucleotide sequence: TGTGCCAGCAGCTTGGATCTTGACACCATATATTTT. Its translation is CASSLDLDTIYF.

This rearrangement joins TRBV27 to TRBJ2-3; the D is unclear. This CDR3 spans 14 amino acids. The V end was cut by 4 bases, the J end by 0 bases, with 8 bases between. Germline V gene sequence: CDR1 MNHEY, CDR2 SMNVEV (reference sequence). Written as DNA, the CDR3 is TGTGCCAGCAGTTCGGAGAGAAGCACAGATACGCAGTATTTT. It translates to CASSSERSTDTQYF.

The rearrangement joins TRBV12-5 to TRBJ1-2; a weak D match, TRBD1 (6 bases). From germline, CDR1 is LGHNT and CDR2 FRNRAP. V lost 6 bases to trimming and J lost 5 bases, with 13 bases between them. The CDR3 contains 13 residues. For the CDR3, the DNA is TGTGCTAGTGGGGAAGGGACAACTTATGGCTACACCTTC. Its protein is CASGEGTTYGYTF.